This TCR beta chain was observed in a study of spatial heterogeneity in lung cancer. Study-level points and caveats: Estimated TCR-seq coverage of tumor T cells was only roughly 7% for alpha chains. For beta chains, the corresponding estimate was roughly 13%. Counts of expanded intratumoral alpha and beta TCRs tracked tumor mutation counts.

Time point: sample taken at primary tumor resection. A total of more than 65 untreated early-stage non-small cell lung cancer patients served as donors. Unsorted whole RNA from tumor, nontumor lung or frozen PBMC underwent sequencing. TCRdb fed the 5' RACE reads into MiXCR, producing one record per CDR3 protein. The table records around 21,000 distinct CDR3 sequences, roughly 3% of them present only once. Trimming left V 3 bases short and J 8 bases short, with 20 bases between. The CDR3 has 16 amino acids. This clonotype occurred many times. The target antigen is unknown. The chain links TRBV12-3 or TRBV12-4 to TRBJ2-1; D is tentatively TRBD1 or TRBD2 (6 bases each). Here the sequenced sample was lung tumor tissue, taken at surgery. This receptor was obtained from a male donor with early-stage non-small cell lung cancer. CDR3 nucleotide sequence: TGTGCCAGCAGTTTCCTAAGGGGGGAGACCCGATATGAGCAGTTCTTC. Residues: CASSFLRGETRYEQFF.